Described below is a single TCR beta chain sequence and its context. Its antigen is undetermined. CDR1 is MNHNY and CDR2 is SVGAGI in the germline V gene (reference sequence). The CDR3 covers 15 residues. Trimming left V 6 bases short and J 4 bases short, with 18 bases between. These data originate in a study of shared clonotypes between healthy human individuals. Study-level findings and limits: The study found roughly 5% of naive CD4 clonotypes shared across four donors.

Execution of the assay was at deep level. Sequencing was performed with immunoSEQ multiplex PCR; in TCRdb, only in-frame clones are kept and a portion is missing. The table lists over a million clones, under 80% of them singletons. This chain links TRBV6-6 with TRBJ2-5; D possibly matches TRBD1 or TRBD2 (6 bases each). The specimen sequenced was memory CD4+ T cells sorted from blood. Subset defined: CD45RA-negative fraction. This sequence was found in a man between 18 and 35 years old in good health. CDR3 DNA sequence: TGTGCCAGCAGGGACGCCGGGGGCGCGGGAGAGACCCAGTACTTC. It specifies CASRDAGGAGETQYF.